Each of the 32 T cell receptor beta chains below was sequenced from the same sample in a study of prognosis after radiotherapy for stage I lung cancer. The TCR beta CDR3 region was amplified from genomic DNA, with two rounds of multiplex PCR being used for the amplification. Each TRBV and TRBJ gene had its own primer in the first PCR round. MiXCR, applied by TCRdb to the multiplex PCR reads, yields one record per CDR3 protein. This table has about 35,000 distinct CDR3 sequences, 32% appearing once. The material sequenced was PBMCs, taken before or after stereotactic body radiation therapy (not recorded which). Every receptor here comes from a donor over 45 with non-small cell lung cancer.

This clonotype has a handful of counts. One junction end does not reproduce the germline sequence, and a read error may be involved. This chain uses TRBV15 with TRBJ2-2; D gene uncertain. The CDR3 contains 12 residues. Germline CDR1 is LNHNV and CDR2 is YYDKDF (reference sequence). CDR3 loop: CATSHNSGELFF. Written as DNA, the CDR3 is TGTGCCACCAGCCACAACAGCGGGGAGCTGTTTTTT.

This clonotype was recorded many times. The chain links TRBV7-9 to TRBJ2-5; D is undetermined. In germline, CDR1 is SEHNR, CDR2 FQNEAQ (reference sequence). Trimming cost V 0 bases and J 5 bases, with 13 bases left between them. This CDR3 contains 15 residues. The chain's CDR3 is CASSLALGLGETQYF. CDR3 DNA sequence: TGTGCCAGCAGCTTAGCGCTAGGCCTAGGGGAGACCCAGTACTTC.

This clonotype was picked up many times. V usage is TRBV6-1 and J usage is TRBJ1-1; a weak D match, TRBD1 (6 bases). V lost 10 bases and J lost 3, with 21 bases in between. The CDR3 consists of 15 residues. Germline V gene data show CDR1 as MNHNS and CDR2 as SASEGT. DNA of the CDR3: TGTGCCAACAGCCGCCCAGGGGTGACTGACACTGAAGCTTTCTTT. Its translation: CANSRPGVTDTEAFF.

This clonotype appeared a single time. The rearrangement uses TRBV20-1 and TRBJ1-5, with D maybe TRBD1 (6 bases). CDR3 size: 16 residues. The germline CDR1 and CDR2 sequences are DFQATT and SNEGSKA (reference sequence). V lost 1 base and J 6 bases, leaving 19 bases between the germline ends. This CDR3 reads CSARGPRYRVCQPQHF. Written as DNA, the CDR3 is TGCAGTGCTAGAGGACCCCGGTACAGGGTGTGTCAGCCCCAGCATTTT.

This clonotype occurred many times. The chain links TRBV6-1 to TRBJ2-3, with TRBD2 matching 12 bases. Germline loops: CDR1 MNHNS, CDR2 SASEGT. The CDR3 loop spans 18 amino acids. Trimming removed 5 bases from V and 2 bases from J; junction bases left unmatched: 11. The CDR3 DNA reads TGTGCCAGCAGTCCTAGCGGGGGGGGGGGGGCACACACAGATACGCAGTATTTT. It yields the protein CASSPSGGGGAHTDTQYF.

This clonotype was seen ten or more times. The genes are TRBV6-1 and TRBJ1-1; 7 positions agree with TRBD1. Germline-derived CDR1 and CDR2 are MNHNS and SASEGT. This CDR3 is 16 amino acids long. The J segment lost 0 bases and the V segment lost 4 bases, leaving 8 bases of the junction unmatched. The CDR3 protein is CASSGLLGQLNTEAFF. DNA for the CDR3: TGTGCCAGCAGTGGACTACTGGGACAGCTGAACACTGAAGCTTTCTTT.

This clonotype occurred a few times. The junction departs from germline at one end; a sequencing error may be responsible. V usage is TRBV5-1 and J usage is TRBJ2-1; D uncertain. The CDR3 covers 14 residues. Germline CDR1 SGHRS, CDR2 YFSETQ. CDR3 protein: CASSLSSLYNEQFF. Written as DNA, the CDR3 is TGTGCCAGCAGCTTAAGTAGCTTGTACAATGAGCAGTTCTTC.

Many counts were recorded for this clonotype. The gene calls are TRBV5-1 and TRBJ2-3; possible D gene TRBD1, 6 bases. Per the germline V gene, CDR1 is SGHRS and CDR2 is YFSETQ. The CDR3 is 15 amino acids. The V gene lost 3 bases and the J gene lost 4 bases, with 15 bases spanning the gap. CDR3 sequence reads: CASSWGQGRADTQYF. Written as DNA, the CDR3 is TGCGCCAGCAGCTGGGGGCAGGGGCGGGCAGATACGCAGTATTTT. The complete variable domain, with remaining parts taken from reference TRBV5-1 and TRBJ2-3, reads KAGVTQTPRYLIKTRGQQVTLSCSPISGHRSVSWYQQTPGQGLQFLFEYFSETQRNKGNFPGRFSGRQFSNSRSEMNVSTLELGDSALYLCASSWGQGRADTQYFGPGTRLTVL.

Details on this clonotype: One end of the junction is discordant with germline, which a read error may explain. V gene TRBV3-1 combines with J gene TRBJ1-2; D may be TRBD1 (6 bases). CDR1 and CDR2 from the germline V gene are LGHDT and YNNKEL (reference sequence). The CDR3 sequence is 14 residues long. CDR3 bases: TGTGCCAGCATCCAAGAAGGGGGGGGCTATGGCCACACCTTC. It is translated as CASIQEGGGYGHTF.

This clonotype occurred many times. Written as DNA, the CDR3 is TGTGCCAGCAGAGCTAGCGGGGGGGCCTACAATGAGCAGTTCTTC. Its protein product is CASRASGGAYNEQFF. The rearrangement joins TRBV12-3 or TRBV12-4 to TRBJ2-1, with TRBD2 matching over 12 bases. The CDR3 loop spans 15 amino acids. The trim removed 6 bases at V and 2 bases at J, leaving 2 bases unmatched.

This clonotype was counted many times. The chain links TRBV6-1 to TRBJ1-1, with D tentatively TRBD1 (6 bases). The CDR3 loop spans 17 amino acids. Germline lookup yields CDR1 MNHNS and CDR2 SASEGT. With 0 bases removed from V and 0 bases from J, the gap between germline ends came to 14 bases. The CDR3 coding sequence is TGTGCCAGCAGTGAAGCGCTTCTGGGGGGCCTGAACACTGAAGCTTTCTTT. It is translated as CASSEALLGGLNTEAFF.

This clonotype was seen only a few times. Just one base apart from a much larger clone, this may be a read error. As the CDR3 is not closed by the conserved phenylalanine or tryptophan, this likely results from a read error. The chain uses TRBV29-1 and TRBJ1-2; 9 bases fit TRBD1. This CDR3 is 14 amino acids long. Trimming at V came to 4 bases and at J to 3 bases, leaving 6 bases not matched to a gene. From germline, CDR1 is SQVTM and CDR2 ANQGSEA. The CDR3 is CSVVFRTGDYGYTL. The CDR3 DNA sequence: TGCAGCGTTGTGTTCCGGACAGGGGACTATGGCTACACCCTC.

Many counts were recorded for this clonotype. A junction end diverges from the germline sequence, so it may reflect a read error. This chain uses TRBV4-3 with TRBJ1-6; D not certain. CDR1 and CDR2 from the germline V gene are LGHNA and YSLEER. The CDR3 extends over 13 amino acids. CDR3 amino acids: CASSQDRNSPPHF. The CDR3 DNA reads TGCGCCAGCAGCCAGGACCGAAATTCACCCCCCCACTTT.

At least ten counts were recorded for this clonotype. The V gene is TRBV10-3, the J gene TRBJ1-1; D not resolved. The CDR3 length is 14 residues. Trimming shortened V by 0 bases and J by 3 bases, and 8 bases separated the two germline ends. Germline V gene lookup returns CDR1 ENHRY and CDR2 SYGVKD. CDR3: CAISESLEYTEAFF. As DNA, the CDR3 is TGTGCCATCAGTGAGTCGTTGGAGTACACTGAAGCTTTCTTT.

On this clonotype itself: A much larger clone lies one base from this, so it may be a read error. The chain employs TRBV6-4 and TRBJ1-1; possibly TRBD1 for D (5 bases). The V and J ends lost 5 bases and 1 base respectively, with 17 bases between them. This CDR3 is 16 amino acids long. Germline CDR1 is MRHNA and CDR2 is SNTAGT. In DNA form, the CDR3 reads TGTGCCAGCAGTTCCCTCTCGACAGTGGAGAACACTGAAGCTTTCTTT. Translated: CASSSLSTVENTEAFF.

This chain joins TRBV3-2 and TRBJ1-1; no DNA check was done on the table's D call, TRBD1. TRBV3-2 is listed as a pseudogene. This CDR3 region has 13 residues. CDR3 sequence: CASSQEGDTEAFF. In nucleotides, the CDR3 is TGTGCCAGCAGCCAAGAGGGGGACACTGAAGCTTTCTTT.

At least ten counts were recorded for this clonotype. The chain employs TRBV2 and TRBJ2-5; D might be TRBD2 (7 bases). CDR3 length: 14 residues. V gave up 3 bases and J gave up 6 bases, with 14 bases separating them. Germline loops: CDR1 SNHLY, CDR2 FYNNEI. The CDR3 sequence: CASSDGGGAQTQYF. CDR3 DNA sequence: TGTGCCAGCAGTGATGGGGGGGGGGCTCAGACCCAGTACTTC.

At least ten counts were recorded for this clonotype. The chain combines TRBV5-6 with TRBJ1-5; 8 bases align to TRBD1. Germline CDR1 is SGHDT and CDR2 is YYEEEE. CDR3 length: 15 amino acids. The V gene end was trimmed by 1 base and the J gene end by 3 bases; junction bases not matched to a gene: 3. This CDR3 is CASSLTGGYNQPQHF. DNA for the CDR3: TGTGCCAGCAGCTTGACAGGGGGTTACAATCAGCCCCAGCATTTT.

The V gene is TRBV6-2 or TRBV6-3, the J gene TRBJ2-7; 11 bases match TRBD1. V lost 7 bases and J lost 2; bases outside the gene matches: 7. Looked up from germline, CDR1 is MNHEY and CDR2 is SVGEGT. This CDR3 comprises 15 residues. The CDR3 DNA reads TGTGCCAGCATTAAGGGGACAGGGGGTACCTACGAGCAGTACTTC. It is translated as CASIKGTGGTYEQYF.

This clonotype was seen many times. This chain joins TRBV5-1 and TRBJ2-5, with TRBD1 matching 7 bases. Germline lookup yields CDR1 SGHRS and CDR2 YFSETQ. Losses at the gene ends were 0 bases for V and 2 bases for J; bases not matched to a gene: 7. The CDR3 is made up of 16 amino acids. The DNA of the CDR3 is TGCGCCAGCAGCTTGGCCGGGACAGAGAAACAAGAGACCCAGTACTTC. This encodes CASSLAGTEKQETQYF.

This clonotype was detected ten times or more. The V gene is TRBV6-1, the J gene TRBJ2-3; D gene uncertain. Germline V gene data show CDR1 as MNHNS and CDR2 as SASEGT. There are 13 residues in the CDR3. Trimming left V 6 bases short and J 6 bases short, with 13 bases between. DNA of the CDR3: TGTGCCAGCAGCTGGCGGACCACCGATACGCAGTATTTT. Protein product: CASSWRTTDTQYF.

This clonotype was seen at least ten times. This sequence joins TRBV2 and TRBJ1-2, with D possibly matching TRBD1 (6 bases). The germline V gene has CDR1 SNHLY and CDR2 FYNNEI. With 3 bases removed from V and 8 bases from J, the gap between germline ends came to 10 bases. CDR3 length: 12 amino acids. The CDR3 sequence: CASSETGGGYTF. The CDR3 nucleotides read TGTGCCAGCAGTGAGACAGGTGGAGGCTACACCTTC.

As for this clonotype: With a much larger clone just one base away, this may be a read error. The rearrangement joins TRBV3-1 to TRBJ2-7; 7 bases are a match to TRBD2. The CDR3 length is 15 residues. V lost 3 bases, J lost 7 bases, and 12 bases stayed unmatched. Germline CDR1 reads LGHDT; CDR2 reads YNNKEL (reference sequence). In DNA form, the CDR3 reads TGTGCCAGCAGCCACGGATCAACCAGGGAGGGGGAGCAGTACTTC. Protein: CASSHGSTREGEQYF.

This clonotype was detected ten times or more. The CDR3: CASRSNRASARYGYTF. The CDR3, as DNA: TGTGCCAGCAGGTCCAACCGGGCCTCGGCTCGCTATGGCTACACCTTC. The chain joins TRBV6-2 or TRBV6-3 to TRBJ1-2, with D unclear. V shed 6 bases and J shed 4 bases, with 21 bases lying between them. CDR3 size: 16 residues. CDR1 MNHEY and CDR2 SVGEGT come from the germline V gene.

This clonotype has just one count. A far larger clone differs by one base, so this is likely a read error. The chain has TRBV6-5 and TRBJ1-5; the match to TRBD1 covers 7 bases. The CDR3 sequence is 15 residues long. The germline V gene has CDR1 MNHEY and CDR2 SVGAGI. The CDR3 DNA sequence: TGTGCCAGCAAGGACAGGCACTATAGCAATCAGGCCCAGCATTTT. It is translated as CASKDRHYSNQAQHF.

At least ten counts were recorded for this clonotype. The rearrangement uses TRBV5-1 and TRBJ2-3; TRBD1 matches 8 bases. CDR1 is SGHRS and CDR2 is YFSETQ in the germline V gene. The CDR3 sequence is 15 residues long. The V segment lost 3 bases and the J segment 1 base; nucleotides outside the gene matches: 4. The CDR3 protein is CASSYGQGRTDTQYF. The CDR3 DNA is TGCGCCAGCAGCTACGGACAGGGACGCACAGATACGCAGTATTTT.

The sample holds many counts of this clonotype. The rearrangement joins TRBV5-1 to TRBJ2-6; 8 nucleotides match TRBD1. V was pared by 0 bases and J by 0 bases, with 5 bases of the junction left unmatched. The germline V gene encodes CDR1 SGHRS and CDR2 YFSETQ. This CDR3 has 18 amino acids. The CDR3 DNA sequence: TGCGCCAGCAGCTTGGTTGGGACAGGAACCTCTGGGGCCAACGTCCTGACTTTC. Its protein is CASSLVGTGTSGANVLTF.

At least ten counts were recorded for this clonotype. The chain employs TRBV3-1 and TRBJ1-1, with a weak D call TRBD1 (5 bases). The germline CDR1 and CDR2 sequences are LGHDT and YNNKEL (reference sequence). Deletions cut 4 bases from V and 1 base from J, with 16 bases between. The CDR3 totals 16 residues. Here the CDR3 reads CASSPTGPLTNTEAFF. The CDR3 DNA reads TGTGCCAGCAGCCCTACAGGCCCGTTGACGAACACTGAAGCTTTCTTT.

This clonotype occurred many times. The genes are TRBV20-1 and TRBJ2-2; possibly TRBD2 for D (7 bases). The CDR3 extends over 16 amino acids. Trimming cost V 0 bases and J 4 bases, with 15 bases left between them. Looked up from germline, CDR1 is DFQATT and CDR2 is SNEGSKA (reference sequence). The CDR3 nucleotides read TGCAGTGCTAGAGATGGGGGGGCGAGGAGCACCGGGGAGCTGTTTTTT. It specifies CSARDGGARSTGELFF.

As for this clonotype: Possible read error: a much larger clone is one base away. The CDR3 DNA sequence: TGTGCCAGCAGAAGTCGCAGAGACAATCAGCCCCAGCATTTT. Protein sequence: CASRSRRDNQPQHF. The chain combines TRBV6-2 or TRBV6-3 with TRBJ1-5; D unresolved. Trimming removed 6 bases at V and 3 bases at J, with 12 bases between. Germline V gene data show CDR1 as MNHEY and CDR2 as SVGEGT. The CDR3 spans 14 residues.

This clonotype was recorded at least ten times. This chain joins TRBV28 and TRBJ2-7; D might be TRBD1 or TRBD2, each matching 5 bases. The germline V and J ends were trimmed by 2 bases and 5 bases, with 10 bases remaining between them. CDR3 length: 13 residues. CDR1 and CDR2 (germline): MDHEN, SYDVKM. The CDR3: CASSLGGGDEQYF. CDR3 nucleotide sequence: TGTGCCAGCAGTTTAGGGGGTGGGGACGAGCAGTACTTC.

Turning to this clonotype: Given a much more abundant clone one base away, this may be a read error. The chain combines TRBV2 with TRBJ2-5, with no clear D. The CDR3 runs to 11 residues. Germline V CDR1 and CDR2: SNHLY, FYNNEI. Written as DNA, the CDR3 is TGTGCCAGCAGCTATAAAGAGACCGAGTACTTC. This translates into CASSYKETEYF.